Sequencing of this T cell receptor (beta chain) was carried out in a study of cytomegalovirus exposure and HLA in healthy donors. Broader study findings: HLA alleles showed associations with about 17,000 TCR beta sequences in a later analysis, at a 0.05 false discovery rate.

Use of 60 Vbeta and 13 Jbeta primers characterized the PCR. Clones were sequenced by immunoSEQ multiplex PCR, and TCRdb holds only the in-frame ones, with some missing. The sample includes about 150,000 clones, approximately 60% seen only once; the top ten take 1.5% to 2%. Turning to this clone: What it binds is unknown.

The CDR3 is 14 residues long. Looked up from germline, CDR1 is LNHDA and CDR2 is SQIVND (reference sequence). V trimming: 7 bases; J trimming: 1 base; junction bases outside the gene matches: 4. The chain has TRBV19 and TRBJ1-5, with 7 bases identical to TRBD1. This clonotype originated in a human donor in good health. The sequencing sample was made of PBMCs. The CDR3 coding sequence is TGTGCCAGTAACCCGGGACAGAGCAATCAGCCCCAGCATTTT. Its translation: CASNPGQSNQPQHF.